A selection of T cell receptor beta chains follows, all from one sample in a study of OX40 agonist ivuxolimab in advanced cancers. The data were produced by immunoSEQ multiplex PCR, yet TCRdb's version contains in-frame clones alone and is incomplete. The sample lists about 90,000 clones; approximately 91% were seen once. This material consisted of CD4+ or CD8+ T cells sorted from blood, taken in a trial of the OX40 agonist ivuxolimab. These receptors were taken from an adult with an advanced solid tumor such as melanoma, head and neck, liver or kidney cancer. The CDR3 runs from the conserved cysteine through the conserved F or W. Each record gives: clone size, D gene, V gene, J gene, CDR3 protein, CDR3 DNA. A D gene is named only where the DNA matches it firmly. The size field is filled for only some rows; it gives once, few, many or a size class.

-	-	TRBV5-6	TRBJ2-7	CASSLYRARYEQYF	TGTGCCAGCAGCTTGTACAGGGCCCGCTACGAGCAGTACTTC
-	-	TRBV5-4	TRBJ2-7	CASSLDRYSTNEQYF	TGTGCCAGCAGCTTGGACCGATATTCGACCAACGAGCAGTACTTC
-	-	TRBV18	TRBJ1-3	CASSPSSGNTIYF	TGTGCCAGCTCACCGAGTTCTGGAAACACCATATATTTT
-	-	TRBV5-1	TRBJ2-5	CASSLAQGETQYF	TGCGCCAGCAGCTTGGCACAGGGTGAGACCCAGTACTTC
-	-	TRBV28	TRBJ1-1	CASSTLLPNTEAFF	TGTGCCAGCAGTACCCTACTCCCGAACACTGAAGCTTTCTTT
-	TRBD2	TRBV2	TRBJ2-2	CASSEALLAGAHTGELFF	TGTGCCAGCAGTGAAGCACTGCTAGCGGGAGCCCACACCGGGGAGCTGTTTTTT
-	TRBD1	TRBV28	TRBJ1-2	CASRPGQSNYGYTF	TGTGCCAGCAGACCGGGACAGAGTAACTATGGCTACACCTTC
-	-	TRBV20-1	TRBJ1-2	CSVQRGYGYTF	TGCAGTGTTCAGAGGGGGTACGGCTACACCTTC
-	TRBD2	TRBV28	TRBJ2-1	CASSPSGSYEQFF	TGTGCCAGCAGCCCCAGCGGGAGCTATGAGCAGTTCTTC
-	-	TRBV4-3	TRBJ2-1	CASSQGPLNRPVNNEQFF	TGCGCCAGCAGCCAAGGGCCCCTCAACAGGCCAGTTAACAATGAGCAGTTCTTC
few	-	TRBV18	TRBJ2-1	CASSRRRGDNEQFF	TGTGCCAGCTCACGAAGGCGGGGAGACAATGAGCAGTTCTTC
-	-	TRBV21-1	TRBJ1-1	CASSPRDRGKSEAFF	TGTGCCAGCAGCCCCCGGGACAGGGGGAAGTCTGAAGCTTTCTTT
-	-	TRBV9	TRBJ2-1	CASSVAGGDTNEQFF	TGTGCCAGCAGCGTAGCGGGCGGGGACACCAATGAGCAGTTCTTC
-	-	TRBV28	TRBJ2-3	CASTDGSRYADTQYF	TGTGCCAGCACAGACGGGAGCCGCTATGCAGATACGCAGTATTTT
-	-	TRBV27	TRBJ2-1	CASSSLGYNEQFF	TGTGCCAGCAGTTCATTAGGTTACAATGAGCAGTTCTTC
-	TRBD2	TRBV19	TRBJ2-4	CASSGLAATKNIQYF	TGTGCCAGTAGCGGACTAGCGGCTACCAAAAACATTCAGTACTTC
-	-	TRBV4-1	TRBJ2-6	CASSQAQRPSGANVLTF	TGCGCCAGCAGCCAAGCCCAAAGGCCCTCTGGGGCCAACGTCCTGACTTTC
-	TRBD2	TRBV7-2	TRBJ2-7	CASRQGLAITYEQYF	TGTGCCAGCAGACAAGGACTAGCGATAACCTACGAGCAGTACTTC
-	-	TRBV30	TRBJ1-3	CAWSVPGSSGNTIYF	TGTGCCTGGAGTGTACCGGGGAGCTCTGGAAACACCATATATTTT
once	TRBD2	TRBV9	TRBJ2-1	CASSVTGTSVYNEQFF	TGTGCCAGCAGCGTAACGGGGACTAGCGTATACAATGAGCAGTTCTTC
-	TRBD1	TRBV19	TRBJ1-2	CASRAGGVPPQAGYTF	TGTGCCAGTAGGGCAGGGGGTGTTCCGCCCCAGGCTGGCTACACCTTC
once	TRBD1	TRBV7-9	TRBJ2-5	CASSPGTGGVTQYF	TGTGCCAGCAGCCCAGGGACAGGGGGTGTGACCCAGTACTTC
once	-	TRBV6-5	TRBJ2-4	CASSLIDPRENIQYF	TGTGCCAGCAGTTTAATCGACCCCCGGGAAAACATTCAGTACTTC
-	-	TRBV19	TRBJ2-1	CASSITGHYNEQFF	TGTGCCAGTAGTATAACGGGCCACTACAATGAGCAGTTCTTC
-	TRBD1	TRBV28	TRBJ1-5	CARDRDRPINQPQHF	TGTGCCAGGGATCGGGACAGGCCCATCAATCAGCCCCAGCATTTT
-	TRBD1	TRBV5-4	TRBJ2-7	CASSFLGQGYEQYF	TGTGCCAGCAGCTTCCTGGGACAGGGCTACGAGCAGTACTTC
-	TRBD1	TRBV28	TRBJ2-7	CASSSSGTGSNEQYF	TGTGCCAGCAGTTCGTCCGGGACAGGGTCGAACGAGCAGTACTTC
-	TRBD2	TRBV7-3	TRBJ2-7	CASSLGTTYEQYF	TGTGCCAGCAGCTTAGGGACTACTTACGAGCAGTACTTC
-	TRBD2	TRBV5-1	TRBJ2-1	CASSLSLAGGPSEQFF	TGCGCCAGCAGCTTGTCTCTAGCGGGAGGGCCGAGTGAGCAGTTCTTC
-	-	TRBV10-2	TRBJ2-7	CASSIYYEQYF	TGCGCCAGCAGTATCTACTACGAGCAGTACTTC
-	-	TRBV19	TRBJ1-2	CASSINPRVMNYGYTF	TGTGCCAGTAGTATAAACCCCCGGGTTATGAACTATGGCTACACCTTC
-	TRBD1	TRBV5-1	TRBJ1-2	CASSWGQGDNYGYTF	TGCGCCAGCAGCTGGGGACAGGGGGATAACTATGGCTACACCTTC
-	-	TRBV5-1	TRBJ2-2	CASRIPNTGELFF	TGCGCCAGCAGAATACCGAACACCGGGGAGCTGTTTTTT
-	TRBD2	TRBV9	TRBJ2-1	CASSVELWGGSVNEQFF	TGTGCCAGCAGCGTAGAACTGTGGGGCGGGAGTGTCAATGAGCAGTTCTTC
-	TRBD1	TRBV27	TRBJ1-6	CASSLTLTGRSSPLHF	TGTGCCAGCAGTTTAACCCTGACAGGGAGGAGCTCACCCCTCCACTTT
-	-	TRBV28	TRBJ2-7	CASNSGDNRSYEQYF	TGTGCCAGCAACTCAGGGGACAATCGCTCCTACGAGCAGTACTTC
-	-	TRBV2	TRBJ1-5	CASQEIYSNQPQHF	TGTGCCAGCCAGGAGATTTATAGCAATCAGCCCCAGCATTTT
-	TRBD1	TRBV6-5	TRBJ2-7	CASSRGQGGEQYF	TGTGCCAGCAGTAGGGGACAGGGCGGAGAGCAGTACTTC
-	-	TRBV5-1	TRBJ2-7	CASSWQGGTSSYEQYF	TGCGCCAGCAGCTGGCAGGGCGGTACTAGCTCCTACGAGCAGTACTTC
-	TRBD1	TRBV19	TRBJ2-7	CASSRTGGTYEQYF	TGTGCCAGTAGCCGGACAGGGGGCACCTACGAGCAGTACTTC
-	-	TRBV6-1	TRBJ1-1	CASSDRGDTEAFF	TGTGCCAGCAGTGACCGTGGGGACACTGAAGCTTTCTTT
-	-	TRBV2	TRBJ1-1	CASSEALRGARNTEAFF	TGTGCCAGCAGTGAAGCGCTTCGGGGGGCGCGGAACACTGAAGCTTTCTTT
-	-	TRBV27	TRBJ2-2	CASSLFQGWAGELFF	TGTGCCAGCAGTTTATTTCAGGGGTGGGCCGGGGAGCTGTTTTTT
-	TRBD2	TRBV7-9	TRBJ2-1	CASSLAGLAGGPDEQFF	TGTGCCAGCAGCTTAGCTGGACTAGCGGGAGGGCCTGATGAGCAGTTCTTC
-	-	TRBV7-2	TRBJ2-7	CASSFGGTFYEQYF	TGTGCCAGCAGCTTCGGGGGAACATTTTACGAGCAGTACTTC
-	TRBD2	TRBV5-1	TRBJ2-2	CASSLAGANTGELFF	TGCGCCAGCAGCTTAGCGGGGGCGAACACCGGGGAGCTGTTTTTT
-	-	TRBV11-2	TRBJ2-7	CASSPKTRTAFEQYF	TGTGCCAGCAGCCCCAAGACACGGACGGCATTCGAGCAGTACTTC